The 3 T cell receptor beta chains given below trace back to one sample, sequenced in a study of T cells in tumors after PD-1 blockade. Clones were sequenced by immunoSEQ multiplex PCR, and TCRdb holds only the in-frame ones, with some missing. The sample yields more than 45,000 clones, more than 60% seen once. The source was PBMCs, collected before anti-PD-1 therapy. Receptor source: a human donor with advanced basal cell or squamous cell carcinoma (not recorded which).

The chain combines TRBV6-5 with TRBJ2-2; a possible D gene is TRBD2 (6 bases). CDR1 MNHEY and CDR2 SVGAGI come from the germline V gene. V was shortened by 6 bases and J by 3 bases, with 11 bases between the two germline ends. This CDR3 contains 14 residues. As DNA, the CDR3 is TGTGCCAGCAGGCGGGAAGGGGACACCGGGGAGCTGTTTTTT. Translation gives CASRREGDTGELFF.

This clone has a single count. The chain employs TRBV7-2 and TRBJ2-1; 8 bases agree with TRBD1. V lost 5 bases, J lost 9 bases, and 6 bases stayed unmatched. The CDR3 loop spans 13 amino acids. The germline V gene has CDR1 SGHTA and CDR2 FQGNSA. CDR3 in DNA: TGTGCCAGCAGCCCGGGACAGGTAGGTGAGCAGTTCTTC. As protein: CASSPGQVGEQFF. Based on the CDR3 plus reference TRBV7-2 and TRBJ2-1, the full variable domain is GAGVSQSPSNKVTEKGKDVELRCDPISGHTALYWYRQSLGQGLEFLIYFQGNSAPDKSGLPSDRFSAERTGGSVSTLTIQRTQQEDSAVYLCASSPGQVGEQFFGPGTRLTVL.

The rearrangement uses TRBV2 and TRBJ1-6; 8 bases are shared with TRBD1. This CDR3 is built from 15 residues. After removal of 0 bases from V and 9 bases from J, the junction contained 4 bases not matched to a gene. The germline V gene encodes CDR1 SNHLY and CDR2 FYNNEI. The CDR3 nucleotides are TGTGCCAGCAGTGAAGCAACAGGGGGAGTTTCACCCCTCCACTTT. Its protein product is CASSEATGGVSPLHF.